This note documents a single TCR beta chain sequence. This clone was observed a handful of times. The target of this receptor is not known. One base away there is no much larger clone; base qualities are not given. The sample comes from a study of cytomegalovirus exposure and HLA in healthy donors (dated by TCRdb to about 2017). Regarding the complete study: According to an earlier analysis of several hundred of the donors, roughly 180 million T cells yielded roughly 110 million unique TCR beta sequences and 276 Gb of sequence data. An early release covering 500 to 750 HLA-typed donors comprised approximately 300 gigabases of sequencing data and 65 million to 100 million unique TCR sequences. Of the 398 genotyped donors, roughly 80% fell in the genetic ancestry cluster associated with self-reported Caucasian donors. The study aimed to test whether signatures of past pathogen exposure could be identified by cataloging public T cell receptors. The study profiled the T cell repertoires of some 610 subjects by immunosequencing and related them to cytomegalovirus serostatus. Along with the approximately 700-subject first cohort, a separate validation cohort of around 120 different subjects was used. High-throughput TCR immunosequencing, statistical association of individual TCRs with disease status, and machine learning were combined to predict cytomegalovirus infection status. A later analysis re-analyzed previously published TCR beta repertoires from approximately 700 donors and added high-resolution HLA genotyping to study TCR occurrence patterns. The later analysis used no new phenotypic data to find candidate immune exposures, relying instead on TCR beta sequences and their occurrence across donors. An earlier analysis of approximately 630 of the donors applied high-throughput TCR beta sequencing to assess whether each TCR beta V gene segment acted as functional or pseudogenic. Alongside the repertoire data, information on donor age, sex, ethnicity and CMV serostatus was compiled. In a later genetic analysis, genome-wide SNP genotypes for about three fifths of the 666 donors were used, and that subset was treated as a discovery cohort. All discovery cohort repertoires had been generated using a single sequencing platform. HLA typing covered class I and class II loci at four-digit resolution. Typing coverage differed by locus: A, B, C, DRB1 and DQB1 were typed in about 620-640 donors, DQA1 in 500 to 550, DPA1 in some 610, and DPB1 in just under 490. Roughly five DR-DQ haplotypes were treated as single units for association and clustering because of strong linkage in the cohort. On average, 235,054 unique TCR beta nucleotide sequences were sequenced per donor among some 430 genotyped donors of the cohort, with about 19% of those sequences being non-productive. The full study reports these points: Linkage disequilibrium might explain the correlated functional status among segregating V segments, but an unknown experimental factor could not be excluded. Most TCR sequences were observed very rarely across donors, whereas some public TCRs were present in many individuals. In an earlier analysis of fewer than 750 of the donors, most TCR beta V segments were observed in productive rearrangements about 90% or about 30% of the time, broadly matching IMGT annotations. The sequencing pipeline was judged likely to have produced a cluster of highly shared sequence variants as a technical artifact. In vitro tests confirmed that a few of the cytomegalovirus-associated TCR beta chains recognize cytomegalovirus antigens. A further reported finding was that TCR beta sequences accurately predicted the HLA-A and HLA-B alleles for most subjects in the first cohort. The presence/absence analyses assumed that sequencing depth was roughly uniform across donors, and that assumption may not be true. A later analysis found that TCR association rates varied across HLA loci, with DRB1 alleles showing the most associated TCRs and HLA-C alleles the fewest. Most CMV-associated TCR beta chains appeared to be HLA-restricted in a later analysis, and the HLA associations seemed to be driven largely by CMV exposure. When HLA alleles, especially DR and DQ, strongly co-occurred, attributing TCR associations to individual alleles was difficult. A later genetic analysis reported fewer N-insertions in productive TCRs among donors in an Asian-associated ancestry cluster than the roughly 720-donor mean. According to the authors, the approach could potentially be generalized to other disease states and immunological phenotypes. Specific HLA alleles were associated with 16,951 TCR beta sequences at a false discovery rate of 0.05 in a later analysis. The study listed approximately 150 TCR beta chains as associated with cytomegalovirus. In a later genetic analysis, a missense DCLRE1C variant was associated with V-gene and J-gene trimming of TCR beta chains, and the association was replicated in an independent cohort. Cytomegalovirus status was reported to be diagnosed by the classifier with high specificity and sensitivity in both the original and validation cohorts. Several of the top co-occurrence clusters appeared to be linked to parvovirus B19, influenza, CMV and Epstein-Barr virus, according to a later analysis. For the cohort, immune exposure information was limited to CMV serostatus. The earlier analysis of 450 to 700 of the donors excluded roughly 17 rarely observed V segments, including chromosome 9 orphons, because counts were too low. In this cohort, only TCR beta chains were sequenced, and detectable features were limited by the absence of alpha or paired-chain data. In a later analysis, HLA-associated TCR beta chains showed more clonal expansion and lower generation probabilities than non-associated chains that were equally common. Because some donors lacked HLA typing at each locus, the association tests relied only on the typed subset.

The library was built by means of the immunoSEQ multiplex PCR assay. For the multiplex PCR, a mixture combining 60 forward primers for TCR Vbeta segments and 13 reverse primers for TCR Jbeta segments was used. The CDR3 region of rearranged TCR beta genes was amplified from genomic DNA by a multiplex PCR assay. Amplified TCR beta libraries were sequenced as 87-base-pair reads on the Illumina HiSeq System. The authors' analysis ran thus. Across the 640 or so repertoires, a later analysis counted approximately 75 million unique TCR beta chains, roughly 11 million of which were shared by at least two donors. Raw reads were error-corrected and collapsed into unique sequences with a nearest-neighbor algorithm that merged closely related sequences to remove PCR and sequencing errors. Alignment of CDR3 sequences to IMGT reference sequences was used to assign V, D and J gene segments. For a sequence to be retained, a match of at least six nucleotides to both a V gene segment and a J gene segment was required. A rearrangement counted as productive if the CDR3 had no stop codons and remained in frame with V and J, and every other rearrangement counted as non-productive. Following IMGT convention, CDR3 was defined as the stretch from the second conserved V-encoded cysteine up to the conserved J-encoded phenylalanine. Sequences without an unambiguous match to a single V gene segment were excluded from the earlier analysis of 500 to 700 of the donors. In an earlier analysis of approximately 550 of the donors, V segments were called functional above 56.7% productive rearrangements and were called segregating when the between-donor standard deviation exceeded 5%. A statistical classification framework was built to diagnose cytomegalovirus status from the catalog of TCR beta chain sequences. In a later analysis, TCR nucleotide sequences were compared against IMGT/GENE-DB human TR gene sequences so that V and J genes could be assigned. The TCRdist pipeline was used in a later analysis to assign CDR3 sequences and most-parsimonious VDJ recombination scenarios. In a later analysis, each TCR beta chain was defined by its CDR3 amino acid sequence together with its V-gene family, and reads without a unique V-gene family were excluded. As a way to deal with suspected cross-contamination and a sequencing artifact, a later analysis dropped 450 to 600 nucleotide sequences that were highly shared and had low generation probability. In a later analysis, a clonal expansion index for each public chain was calculated from normalized within-repertoire ranks of inferred template counts. Generation probabilities in a later analysis came from a VDJ recombination model fitted to out-of-frame rearrangements, and those results were checked against IGoR. A later analysis scored TCR-TCR, TCR-HLA and TCR-CMV co-occurrence with hypergeometric tests, applying a repertoire-size bias correction to TCR pairs. In a later analysis, false discovery rates were estimated by permuting HLA or CMV assignments 20 times. In a later analysis, co-occurring TCRs were grouped with DBSCAN, and TCRdist sequence similarity was added when clustering was performed within HLA-allele-positive subsets. Repertoires with fewer than 30,000 or more than 120,000 public chains were left out of co-occurrence clustering, as were about 5 repertoires with anomalous nucleotide sharing. TCRdb mirrors the immuneACCESS table, restricted to in-frame sequences. Some clones are absent from its copies; in checked studies, under half trace to an unresolved V gene, and the reason for the others is unknown. V and J calls and clone size follow that table, whereas D and trimming were derived from the DNA. This sample lists 140,000 or so clones; roughly a tenth were detected once. Less than 2% of the sample goes to the ten largest clones.

In total, approximately 610 healthy bone marrow donors made up the cohort. At the time of sampling, every cohort member was nominally healthy, though immune exposures that went unrecorded were likely present. The donor tested CMV seronegative and was one of the 352 seronegative cohort members. Each donor provided a peripheral blood sample, and peripheral blood mononuclear cells were used for TCR beta sequencing. The Qiagen DNeasy Blood Extraction Kit was used to extract genomic DNA from the blood cell samples. The sequencing input was PBMCs. The sequence was collected from a male donor in good health and CMV-seronegative.

The CDR3 region has the sequence CASSRGTVEKLFF. The DNA sequence reads TGTGCCAGCAGCCGCGGGACCGTGGAAAAACTGTTTTTT. The chain is assembled from TRBV5-6 and TRBJ1-4; the best D guess is TRBD1, with 5 bases matching. The V end loses 4 bases and the J end loses 8 bases, and a stretch of 12 bases separates them. Spanning cysteine to phenylalanine, the CDR3 consists of 13 amino acids. Only CDR3 DNA is held: 39 bases, read in frame from base 1. Per the germline V gene, SGHDT is the CDR1 and YYEEEE is the CDR2.